This T cell receptor beta chain was observed in a study of cytomegalovirus exposure and HLA in healthy donors. This clone has more than one count but fewer than ten. No antigen is known for it. The primer mix had 60 Vbeta and 13 Jbeta primers. TCRdb's table, derived via immunoSEQ multiplex PCR, lists solely in-frame clones and lacks some. Of approximately 170,000 clones in the sample, about 76% were seen once. Findings of the study overall: Presence/absence analyses took donor sequencing depth as roughly uniform. Highly shared variants forming one cluster were likely a sequencing artifact. Later analysis showed most CMV-associated TCR beta chains appearing HLA-restricted.

The junction had 10 bases not matched to a gene; V was cut back by 7 bases and J by 7 bases. CDR1 is MNHNS, CDR2 SASEGT, per germline. This CDR3 spans 15 amino acids. The J gene is TRBJ1-6, the V gene TRBV6-1; 7 bases fit TRBD1. The TCR comes from a male donor in good health and CMV-seropositive. Sequenced: PBMCs. CDR3 sequence: CASITGQAHNSPLHF. CDR3 nucleotide sequence: TGTGCCAGCATTACCGGACAGGCCCACAATTCACCCCTCCACTTT.